A single sample is the source of the 29 T cell receptor beta chains below, sequenced in a study of OX40 agonist ivuxolimab in advanced cancers. Produced via immunoSEQ multiplex PCR; TCRdb's table is partial and in-frame only. This sample has over 80,000 clones, with about nine tenths found just once. Sample: CD4+ or CD8+ T cells sorted from blood, taken in a trial of the OX40 agonist ivuxolimab. These receptors were obtained from an adult with an advanced solid tumor such as melanoma, head and neck, liver or kidney cancer.

This chain joins TRBV7-6 and TRBJ2-7, with 9 bases matching TRBD1. Germline trimming cut 1 base from V and 2 bases from J; bases unmatched to any gene: 15. The germline CDR1 and CDR2 sequences are SGHVS and FNYEAQ. CDR3 length equals 19 residues. The CDR3 region has the DNA TGTGCCAGCAGCTTAGATCCCCTAACCGGGACAGGGTCCGCCTACGAGCAGTACTTC. It translates to CASSLDPLTGTGSAYEQYF.

This chain links TRBV5-5 with TRBJ1-5; tentatively, D is TRBD1 (5 bases). Germline CDR1 SGHKS, CDR2 YYEKEE (reference sequence). Between the trimmed V and J ends, which lost 4 bases and 0 bases, there was a span of 17 bases. This CDR3 has 17 amino acids. CDR3 region: CASSPRIGVFSNQPQHF. The CDR3 DNA follows: TGTGCCAGCAGCCCAAGGATAGGGGTTTTTAGCAATCAGCCCCAGCATTTT.

The chain links TRBV6-4 to TRBJ2-1; 15 nucleotides line up with TRBD2. The CDR3 covers 20 residues. After removal of 0 bases from V and 4 bases from J, the junction contained 10 bases not matched to a gene. Germline V gene lookup returns CDR1 MRHNA and CDR2 SNTAGT. CDR3 region: CASSDSRGLAGGGVYNEQFF. CDR3 nucleotide sequence: TGTGCCAGCAGTGACTCTCGAGGACTAGCGGGAGGGGGGGTTTACAATGAGCAGTTCTTC.

The chain links TRBV5-1 to TRBJ2-2; D unclear. From germline, CDR1 is SGHRS and CDR2 YFSETQ. This CDR3 spans 16 amino acids. The V and J ends lost 0 bases and 0 bases respectively, with 9 bases between them. CDR3 sequence reads: CASSLVGRPNTGELFF. The CDR3 DNA reads as TGCGCCAGCAGCTTGGTAGGGCGGCCGAACACCGGGGAGCTGTTTTTT.

V gene TRBV9 combines with J gene TRBJ2-7; 8 nucleotides match TRBD1. Germline V gives CDR1 SGDLS, CDR2 YYNGEE. This CDR3 has 16 amino acids. J was trimmed by 4 bases and V by 3 bases; bases with no gene match: 12. DNA for the CDR3: TGTGCCAGCAGCGACTCGACAGGGGCGACCCCGTACGAGCAGTACTTC. It specifies CASSDSTGATPYEQYF.

V and J are TRBV7-3 and TRBJ1-2; D not certain. The V gene's germline CDR1 is SGHTA and CDR2 FQGTGA. Trimming left V 1 base short and J 5 bases short, with 11 bases between. The CDR3 spans 14 residues. DNA for the CDR3: TGTGCCAGCAGCTTAAACAGACTAGGGTATGGCTACACCTTC. Its protein product is CASSLNRLGYGYTF.

The rearrangement joins TRBV19 to TRBJ2-2; D is perhaps TRBD2 (7 bases). There are 14 residues in the CDR3. V lost 9 bases and J 5 bases, leaving 16 bases between the germline ends. Germline V gives CDR1 LNHDA, CDR2 SQIVND (reference sequence). Here the CDR3 DNA reads TGTGCCAGCCGGGGGGCAGGGGAAACCGGGGAGCTGTTTTTT. Protein sequence: CASRGAGETGELFF.

V gene TRBV6-6 combines with J gene TRBJ1-1, with D possibly matching TRBD1 (5 bases). V gave up 6 bases and J gave up 4 bases, with 9 bases separating them. CDR3 length equals 12 residues. Germline lookup yields CDR1 MNHNY and CDR2 SVGAGI (reference sequence). The CDR3 nucleotides are TGTGCCAGCAGGCCCGACAGCACTGAAGCTTTCTTT. The encoded protein is CASRPDSTEAFF.

The chain links TRBV7-8 to TRBJ1-3, with D unresolved. This CDR3 contains 16 residues. Germline V gene sequence: CDR1 SGHVS, CDR2 FQNEAQ. Between the trimmed V and J ends, which lost 5 bases and 0 bases, there was a span of 14 bases. CDR3 bases: TGTGCCAGCAGCGCTACTCAAGCGCTCTCTGGAAACACCATATATTTT. It translates to CASSATQALSGNTIYF. The complete variable domain, with remaining parts taken from reference TRBV7-8 and TRBJ1-3, reads GAGVSQSPRYKVAKRGQDVALRCDPISGHVSLFWYQQALGQGPEFLTYFQNEAQLDKSGLPSDRFFAERPEGSVSTLKIQRTQQEDSAVYLCASSATQALSGNTIYFGEGSWLTVV.

This clone was counted once. V is TRBV4-3 and J is TRBJ2-5, with a possible D match to TRBD1 (6 bases). TRBJ2-7 explains the end of the DNA better; the J call may be wrong. CDR3 length: 15 amino acids. Germline CDR1 reads LGHNA; CDR2 reads YSLEER. The chain's CDR3 is CASSQSNTGLTEQYF. DNA for the CDR3: TGCGCCAGCAGCCAATCCAATACAGGGTTGACCGAGCAGTACTTC.

CDR3 nucleotide sequence: TGTGCCAGCAATCAGGGGCGAGCTAATGAAAAACTGTTTTTT. The encoded protein is CASNQGRANEKLFF. The chain combines TRBV6-1 with TRBJ1-4, with D possibly matching TRBD1 (6 bases). Per the germline V gene, CDR1 is MNHNS and CDR2 is SASEGT. V gave up 7 bases and J gave up 3 bases, with 12 bases separating them. The length of the CDR3 is 14 residues.

The V call is TRBV5-4, the J call TRBJ1-2; the match to TRBD1 covers 7 bases. The length of the CDR3 is 14 residues. The ends lost 3 bases at V and 2 bases at J; junction bases unmatched: 4. Germline CDR1 reads SGHNT; CDR2 reads YYREEE (reference sequence). CDR3 loop: CASSSGQRNYGYTF. The CDR3 nucleotides are TGTGCCAGCAGCTCGGGACAGAGAAACTATGGCTACACCTTC.

The chain combines TRBV5-6 with TRBJ2-6; D gene uncertain. V was cut by 1 base and J by 2 bases, with 7 bases left in between. The CDR3 extends over 15 amino acids. Germline V gene sequence: CDR1 SGHDT, CDR2 YYEEEE. For the CDR3, the DNA is TGTGCCAGCAGCTTGCGCCATGCTGGGGCCAACGTCCTGACTTTC. The encoded protein is CASSLRHAGANVLTF.

This chain uses TRBV5-1 with TRBJ2-7, with 10 bases matching TRBD1. Germline values: CDR1 SGHRS, CDR2 YFSETQ. The CDR3 runs 14 residues. V shed 1 base, J shed 7 bases, and the junction held 5 bases outside the gene matches. CDR3 amino acids: CASSLTDRGREQYF. As DNA, the CDR3 is TGCGCCAGCAGCTTGACTGACAGGGGGCGTGAGCAGTACTTC.

The J gene is TRBJ2-7, the V gene TRBV27; 9 bases align to TRBD1. Germline CDR1 MNHEY, CDR2 SMNVEV (reference sequence). CDR3 length: 15 amino acids. The ends lost 0 bases at V and 4 bases at J; junction bases unmatched: 4. The CDR3 loop is CASSLSWTGVYEQYF. CDR3 DNA sequence: TGTGCCAGCAGTTTATCTTGGACAGGGGTTTACGAGCAGTACTTC.

This clone came up a few times. This chain uses TRBV2 with TRBJ2-1; 7 nucleotides match TRBD2. Looked up from germline, CDR1 is SNHLY and CDR2 is FYNNEI. The CDR3 is 14 amino acids. Trimming took 3 bases from V and 13 from J; bases not matched to a gene: 12. The CDR3 DNA reads as TGTGCCAGCAGTGAGAGTCTGGGGGGGAGCGCTCAGTTCTTC. Translating gives CASSESLGGSAQFF.

This chain uses TRBV7-8 with TRBJ2-7, with D uncertain. Germline V gene lookup returns CDR1 SGHVS and CDR2 FQNEAQ. The CDR3 spans 14 residues. Between the trimmed V and J ends, which lost 1 base and 1 base, there was a span of 8 bases. CDR3 DNA sequence: TGTGCCAGCAGCTTAGGAGGACCTTCCTACGAGCAGTACTTC. This codes for CASSLGGPSYEQYF.

The chain is built from TRBV19 and TRBJ2-1; D is unclear. CDR3 size: 15 residues. With 3 bases removed from V and 0 bases from J, the gap between germline ends came to 9 bases. Germline CDR1 is LNHDA and CDR2 is SQIVND (reference sequence). This CDR3 is CASSMKMSSYNEQFF. The CDR3 nucleotides are TGTGCCAGTAGTATGAAGATGAGCTCCTACAATGAGCAGTTCTTC.

V is TRBV7-3 and J is TRBJ2-1, with D possibly matching TRBD2 (6 bases). Trimming left V 0 bases short and J 8 bases short, with 17 bases between. Germline V gene data show CDR1 as SGHTA and CDR2 as FQGTGA. The CDR3 is made up of 16 amino acids. The CDR3 DNA sequence: TGTGCCAGCAGCTTAACGTCCGGGGCCGGAGGGCATGAGCAGTTCTTC. It specifies CASSLTSGAGGHEQFF. The variable domain in full, with the rest retrieved from reference TRBV7-3 and TRBJ2-1, is GAGVSQTPSNKVTEKGKYVELRCDPISGHTALYWYRQSLGQGPEFLIYFQGTGAADDSGLPNDRFFAVRPEGSVSTLKIQRTERGDSAVYLCASSLTSGAGGHEQFFGPGTRLTVL.

The chain combines TRBV6-1 with TRBJ2-7, with unresolved D. The CDR3 contains 14 residues. Trimming shortened V by 5 bases and J by 3 bases, and 14 bases separated the two germline ends. The germline V gene encodes CDR1 MNHNS and CDR2 SASEGT. CDR3 DNA sequence: TGTGCCAGCAGTATCAGGTGGGAATACTACGAGCAGTACTTC. It is translated as CASSIRWEYYEQYF.

This chain joins TRBV28 and TRBJ2-2, with a weak D call TRBD2 (5 bases). This CDR3 contains 14 residues. Germline V gene data show CDR1 as MDHEN and CDR2 as SYDVKM. V was cut by 4 bases and J by 8 bases, with 14 bases left in between. This chain's CDR3 is CASSSTKATGELFF. The CDR3 DNA is TGTGCCAGCAGTTCGACTAAGGCCACGGGGGAGCTGTTTTTT.

This sequence joins TRBV18 and TRBJ2-5, with D unresolved. Trimming stripped 2 bases from V and 4 bases from J, with 14 bases between. Per the germline V gene, CDR1 is KGHSH and CDR2 is LQKENI. This CDR3 region has 15 residues. CDR3 loop: CASSPGTDPAETQYF. The CDR3 coding sequence is TGTGCCAGCTCACCAGGAACAGATCCGGCAGAGACCCAGTACTTC.

This CDR3 reads CASSSRTGLSEKLFF. CDR3 DNA sequence: TGTGCCAGCAGCTCAAGGACAGGGTTGAGTGAAAAACTGTTTTTT. This chain joins TRBV11-3 and TRBJ1-4; TRBD1 matches 8 bases. V shed 4 bases, J shed 7 bases, and the junction held 8 bases outside the gene matches. The CDR3 covers 15 residues. Germline V CDR1 and CDR2: SGHNT, YENEEA.

There are a few counts of this clone. The J gene is TRBJ1-1, the V gene TRBV18, with 7 bases identical to TRBD1. The ends lost 5 bases at V and 6 bases at J; junction bases unmatched: 6. The length of the CDR3 is 13 residues. The germline V gene has CDR1 KGHSH and CDR2 LQKENI. CDR3 amino acids: CASSSYRGSEAFF. The CDR3 DNA is TGTGCCAGCTCATCCTACAGGGGATCTGAAGCTTTCTTT.

The V gene is TRBV7-3, the J gene TRBJ2-3; 9 bases are shared with TRBD2. CDR1 and CDR2 from the germline V gene are SGHTA and FQGTGA. J gave up 0 bases and V 7 bases, and 8 bases lay outside the gene matches. This CDR3 region has 16 residues. In nucleotides, the CDR3 is TGTGCCAGCACCCCCGGGGGACTAGCAAGCACAGATACGCAGTATTTT. Translating gives CASTPGGLASTDTQYF.

The J gene is TRBJ2-2, the V gene TRBV6-1; a weak D match, TRBD1 (8 bases). CDR1 and CDR2 (germline): MNHNS, SASEGT. The CDR3 has 16 amino acids. Deletions cut 2 bases from V and 7 bases from J, with 17 bases between. CDR3 loop: CASSESGTGFVGELFF. As DNA, the CDR3 is TGTGCCAGCAGTGAAAGCGGGACAGGATTTGTCGGGGAGCTGTTTTTT.

This rearrangement joins TRBV14 to TRBJ2-7; TRBD1 matches at 7 bases. Germline V gene sequence: CDR1 SGHDN, CDR2 FVKESK. With V trimmed by 4 bases and J by 0 bases, 3 bases remained unmatched. The CDR3 has 14 residues. DNA of the CDR3: TGTGCCAGCAGCCGCCGGGACAGCTCCTACGAGCAGTACTTC. It specifies CASSRRDSSYEQYF.

The chain links TRBV5-4 to TRBJ2-5; D call uncertain. The germline V gene has CDR1 SGHNT and CDR2 YYREEE (reference sequence). CDR3 length: 15 amino acids. Trimming shortened V by 0 bases and J by 1 base, and 10 bases separated the two germline ends. The CDR3 coding sequence is TGTGCCAGCAGCTTGGGTAAGGCAGGCCAAGAGACCCAGTACTTC. Its translation is CASSLGKAGQETQYF.

This chain joins TRBV25-1 and TRBJ2-5, with 7 bases matching TRBD1. The CDR3 runs 18 residues. V was pared by 5 bases and J by 2 bases, with 17 bases of the junction left unmatched. Per germline, CDR1 MGHDK and CDR2 SYGVNS. The CDR3 DNA reads TGTGCCAGCAGTCCCGACCGGGGACAGAGGCCTGGACAAGAGACCCAGTACTTC. Translation: CASSPDRGQRPGQETQYF.